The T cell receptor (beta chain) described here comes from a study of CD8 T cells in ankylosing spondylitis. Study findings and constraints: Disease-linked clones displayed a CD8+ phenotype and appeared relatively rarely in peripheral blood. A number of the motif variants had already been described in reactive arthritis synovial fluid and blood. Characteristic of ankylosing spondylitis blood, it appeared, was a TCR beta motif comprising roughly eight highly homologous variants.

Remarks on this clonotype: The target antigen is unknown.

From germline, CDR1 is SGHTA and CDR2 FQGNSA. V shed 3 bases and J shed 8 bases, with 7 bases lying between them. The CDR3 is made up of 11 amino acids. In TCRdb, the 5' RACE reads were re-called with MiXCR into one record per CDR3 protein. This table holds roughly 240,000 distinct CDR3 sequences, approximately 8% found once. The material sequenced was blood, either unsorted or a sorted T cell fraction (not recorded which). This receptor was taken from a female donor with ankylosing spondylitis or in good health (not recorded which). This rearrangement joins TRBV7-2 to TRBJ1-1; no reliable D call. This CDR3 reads CASSFRREAFF. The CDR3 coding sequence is TGTGCCAGCAGCTTTCGACGGGAAGCTTTCTTT.